These 14 T cell receptor beta chains were all obtained from the same sample, sequenced in a study of OX40 agonist ivuxolimab in advanced cancers. This table comes from immunoSEQ multiplex PCR, and its TCRdb copy is limited to in-frame clones, with some not included. This table holds approximately 14,000 clones, roughly 77% found once. Sequenced here: CD4+ or CD8+ T cells sorted from blood, sampled in a trial of the OX40 agonist ivuxolimab. The receptors were sampled from an adult with an advanced solid tumor such as melanoma, head and neck, liver or kidney cancer.

This chain uses TRBV30 with TRBJ2-7; TRBD1 matches 8 bases. Trimming took 3 bases from V and 3 from J; bases not matched to a gene: 4. This CDR3 has 13 amino acids. Germline V gene lookup returns CDR1 GTSNPN and CDR2 SVGIG (reference sequence). The CDR3, as DNA: TGTGCCTGGAGCGGGACAGGACGCTACGAGCAGTACTTC. Protein sequence: CAWSGTGRYEQYF.

The chain joins TRBV7-9 to TRBJ2-1; 8 bases fit TRBD1. With V trimmed by 5 bases and J by 3 bases, 9 bases remained unmatched. There are 16 residues in the CDR3. Per the germline V gene, CDR1 is SEHNR and CDR2 is FQNEAQ (reference sequence). CDR3 nucleotide sequence: TGTGCCAGCAGCCCACAGAGGACAGGGTACTACAATGAGCAGTTCTTC. Translating gives CASSPQRTGYYNEQFF.

This clone was recorded a few times. This rearrangement joins TRBV7-8 to TRBJ2-2; 9 nucleotides agree with TRBD2. Germline trimming cut 2 bases from V and 0 bases from J; bases unmatched to any gene: 7. Germline V lookup: CDR1 SGHVS, CDR2 FQNEAQ. This CDR3 contains 18 residues. CDR3 nucleotide sequence: TGTGCCAGCAGCTTACGACTAGCGGAGTTCGCGAACACCGGGGAGCTGTTTTTT. Its translation is CASSLRLAEFANTGELFF.

The chain combines TRBV27 with TRBJ2-6; 7 nucleotides match TRBD1. The CDR3 loop spans 21 amino acids. Losses at the gene ends were 3 bases for V and 0 bases for J; bases not matched to a gene: 17. Germline values: CDR1 MNHEY, CDR2 SMNVEV (reference sequence). The CDR3 sequence: CASSFPQRTGQINSGANVLTF. CDR3 DNA: TGTGCCAGCAGTTTCCCACAAAGGACAGGTCAAATAAACTCTGGGGCCAACGTCCTGACTTTC.

This rearrangement joins TRBV15 to TRBJ1-5; a possible D gene is TRBD1 (5 bases). CDR3 length: 13 residues. V lost 3 bases to trimming and J lost 5 bases, with 8 bases between them. Per germline, CDR1 LNHNV and CDR2 YYDKDF (reference sequence). DNA of the CDR3: TGTGCCACCAGCAGTCAGGGAGATCAGCCCCAGCATTTT. Translating it yields CATSSQGDQPQHF.

This clone was seen only a few times. This chain joins TRBV7-3 and TRBJ2-7; D possibly matches TRBD1 or TRBD2 (5 bases each). Germline CDR1 is SGHTA and CDR2 is FQGTGA. The CDR3 contains 14 residues. V lost 0 bases and J 6 bases, leaving 12 bases between the germline ends. The CDR3 DNA is TGTGCCAGCAGCTTAACGGGGACCTCTAGCGAGCAGTACTTC. Protein sequence: CASSLTGTSSEQYF.

The table lists this clone with a few counts. The chain uses TRBV6-5 and TRBJ1-5; D not resolved. This CDR3 region has 12 residues. V was shortened by 5 bases and J by 1 base, with 3 bases between the two germline ends. The germline V gene has CDR1 MNHEY and CDR2 SVGAGI. For the CDR3, the DNA is TGTGCCAGCAGTACGAGCAATCAGCCCCAGCATTTT. Amino acids: CASSTSNQPQHF.

The rearrangement joins TRBV11-3 to TRBJ1-1; D not certain. Germline V CDR1 and CDR2: SGHNT, YENEEA. The CDR3 length is 14 residues. Trimming pared 6 bases from V and 1 base from J, leaving 12 bases between. CDR3 region: CASSIDTANTEAFF. The CDR3 coding sequence is TGTGCCAGCAGTATAGACACAGCGAACACTGAAGCTTTCTTT.

The chain links TRBV9 to TRBJ2-3, with D perhaps TRBD2 (6 bases). Germline V gene data show CDR1 as SGDLS and CDR2 as YYNGEE. Trimming removed 3 bases at V and 2 bases at J, with 16 bases between. The CDR3 length is 16 residues. The CDR3 loop reads CASSGGRDSITDTQYF. CDR3 bases: TGTGCCAGCAGCGGGGGCCGGGACTCGATCACAGATACGCAGTATTTT.

Only one count was recorded for this clone. J is TRBJ2-3 and V is TRBV9; 8 nucleotides agree with TRBD2. This CDR3 has 15 residues. Germline CDR1 is SGDLS and CDR2 is YYNGEE. Trimming at V came to 0 bases and at J to 4 bases, leaving 4 bases not matched to a gene. This chain's CDR3 is CASSVVTGGADTQYF. The CDR3, as DNA: TGTGCCAGCAGCGTAGTTACGGGAGGGGCAGATACGCAGTATTTT. Looking up the rest from reference TRBV9 and TRBJ2-3 gives the full variable domain: DSGVTQTPKHLITATGQRVTLRCSPRSGDLSVYWYQQSLDQGLQFLIQYYNGEERAKGNILERFSAQQFPDLHSELNLSSLELGDSALYFCASSVVTGGADTQYFGPGTRLTVL.

This clone was counted a few times. This sequence joins TRBV2 and TRBJ2-1; tentatively, D is TRBD1 (6 bases). The CDR3 runs to 15 residues. V lost 4 bases and J 0 bases, leaving 10 bases between the germline ends. The germline V gene encodes CDR1 SNHLY and CDR2 FYNNEI. The CDR3 protein is CASSGDKDSYNEQFF. CDR3 in DNA: TGTGCCAGCAGTGGGGACAAGGACTCCTACAATGAGCAGTTCTTC.

The chain recombines TRBV29-1 with TRBJ2-7; maybe TRBD1 (5 bases). The length of the CDR3 is 14 residues. The germline V and J ends were trimmed by 5 bases and 7 bases, with 21 bases remaining between them. Germline loops: CDR1 SQVTM, CDR2 ANQGSEA. The CDR3 DNA reads as TGCAGCGTTTCCTGGGGCAGGGCCTTCGGAGAGCAGTACTTC. Translation: CSVSWGRAFGEQYF.

This clone has a single count. This chain uses TRBV27 with TRBJ2-3; 7 bases align to TRBD2. Germline V lookup: CDR1 MNHEY, CDR2 SMNVEV (reference sequence). This CDR3 spans 17 amino acids. V lost 6 bases to trimming and J lost 8 bases; unmatched junction nucleotides: 20. CDR3 sequence: CASSLKGVAGTSGTQYF. The DNA for the CDR3 is TGTGCCAGCAGCCTTAAAGGGGTAGCGGGTACTTCGGGTACGCAGTATTTT.

This clone has more than one count but fewer than ten. The chain couples TRBV6-1 to TRBJ2-2; the match to TRBD2 covers 7 bases. The V segment lost 7 bases and the J segment 3 bases; nucleotides outside the gene matches: 5. The CDR3 totals 14 residues. The germline V gene has CDR1 MNHNS and CDR2 SASEGT. The chain's CDR3 is CASKASGDTGELFF. The CDR3 DNA reads TGTGCCAGCAAAGCTAGCGGTGACACCGGGGAGCTGTTTTTT.